The 13 T cell receptor beta chains below were found in one sample sequenced in a study of blood T cell repertoires in COVID-19. The method was immunoSEQ multiplex PCR; TCRdb's version includes in-frame clones alone and lacks a portion of them. The sample lists around 300,000 clones, 89% seen once, with less than 2% in the top ten. The source material was PBMCs or T cells enriched from blood (not recorded which). Receptors originate from a woman between 35 and 50 years old who had recovered from COVID-19.

This sequence joins TRBV14 and TRBJ1-1, with D possibly being TRBD1 (5 bases). Per germline, CDR1 SGHDN and CDR2 FVKESK. CDR3 length: 15 residues. V lost 0 bases and J 3 bases, leaving 11 bases between the germline ends. The CDR3 sequence: CASSQDLGGDTEAFF. The CDR3 DNA is TGTGCCAGCAGCCAAGATTTGGGGGGGGACACTGAAGCTTTCTTT.

The chain recombines TRBV5-1 with TRBJ1-3; possibly TRBD1 for D (5 bases). This CDR3 is 15 amino acids long. V was pared by 0 bases and J by 0 bases, with 7 bases between. Germline V CDR1 and CDR2: SGHRS, YFSETQ. In nucleotides, the CDR3 is TGCGCCAGCAGCTTGGGACAGTCCTCTGGAAACACCATATATTTT. The encoded protein is CASSLGQSSGNTIYF.

This chain uses TRBV4-3 with TRBJ2-5; tentatively, D is TRBD1 (6 bases). From germline, CDR1 is LGHNA and CDR2 YSLEER. V dropped 4 bases and J dropped 5 bases, with 17 bases sitting between them. This CDR3 has 15 amino acids. The CDR3 nucleotides are TGCGCCAGCAGCCGGGGGCGGCATGAAGAGGAGACCCAGTACTTC. Translating it yields CASSRGRHEEETQYF.

This sequence joins TRBV6-2 or TRBV6-3 and TRBJ1-5; TRBD1 might be the D (6 bases). The length of the CDR3 is 15 residues. The V gene's germline CDR1 is MNHEY and CDR2 SVGEGT. V gave up 2 bases and J gave up 1 base, with 9 bases separating them. This CDR3 is CASSYTGLSNQPQHF. CDR3 DNA: TGTGCCAGCAGTTACACAGGGTTAAGCAATCAGCCCCAGCATTTT.

This rearrangement joins TRBV4-1 to TRBJ2-7; 10 nucleotides match TRBD1. Per germline, CDR1 MGHRA and CDR2 YSYEKL. V was pared by 2 bases and J by 3 bases, with 4 bases of the junction left unmatched. The CDR3 runs to 15 residues. In nucleotides, the CDR3 is TGCGCCAGCAGCCAAAGGACAGGGGGAAACTACGAGCAGTACTTC. Translating it yields CASSQRTGGNYEQYF.

The chain has TRBV12-3 or TRBV12-4 and TRBJ2-1; D gene uncertain. There are 13 residues in the CDR3. V lost 3 bases to trimming and J lost 9 bases, with 12 bases between them. In DNA form, the CDR3 reads TGTGCCAGCAGTTTTGATATAACTACTGAGCAGTTCTTC. Its protein is CASSFDITTEQFF.

The chain links TRBV18 to TRBJ2-5; no firm D call. Germline CDR1 is KGHSH and CDR2 is LQKENI. The CDR3 spans 14 residues. V was shortened by 3 bases and J by 1 base, with 9 bases between the two germline ends. The chain's CDR3 is CASSPLSLQETQYF. Written as DNA, the CDR3 is TGTGCCAGCTCACCTCTAAGCCTCCAAGAGACCCAGTACTTC.

The CDR3 DNA follows: TGTGCCAGCAGCGTAGCGGCACTAGTGGGGAACAATGAGCAGTTCTTC. As protein: CASSVAALVGNNEQFF. This chain uses TRBV9 with TRBJ2-1, with a possible D match to TRBD2 (5 bases). V shed 0 bases and J shed 5 bases, with 15 bases lying between them. This CDR3 is built from 16 residues. Germline V lookup: CDR1 SGDLS, CDR2 YYNGEE.

This rearrangement joins TRBV5-8 to TRBJ2-7, with a weak D call TRBD1 (6 bases). This CDR3 region has 16 residues. CDR1 is SGHTS and CDR2 is YDEGEE in the germline V gene. V was cut by 0 bases and J by 2 bases, with 15 bases left in between. This CDR3 is CASSLAGQWGPYEQYF. The CDR3 DNA sequence: TGTGCCAGCAGCTTGGCCGGACAGTGGGGCCCCTACGAGCAGTACTTC.

The chain is built from TRBV10-2 and TRBJ1-1; D uncertain. CDR1 is WSHSY and CDR2 is SAAADI in the germline V gene. The CDR3 sequence is 14 residues long. With 0 bases removed from V and 1 base from J, the gap between germline ends came to 6 bases. CDR3 nucleotides: TGCGCCAGCAGTGAGTCGGCAGGGAACACTGAAGCTTTCTTT. It codes for CASSESAGNTEAFF.

CDR3 coding DNA: TGCGCCAGCAGACTAAGCGGGAGCGCCGGCAATGAGCAGTTCTTC. Residues: CASRLSGSAGNEQFF. V gene TRBV4-3 combines with J gene TRBJ2-1, with 8 bases fitting TRBD2. The CDR3 runs 15 residues. J gave up 6 bases and V 6 bases, and 10 bases lay outside the gene matches. Germline V gives CDR1 LGHNA, CDR2 YSLEER.

The J gene is TRBJ2-1, the V gene TRBV6-1; 15 positions match TRBD2. The CDR3 has 16 amino acids. CDR1 is MNHNS and CDR2 is SASEGT in the germline V gene. With 4 bases clipped from V and 7 bases from J, the junction kept 5 bases outside the gene matches. The CDR3 sequence is CASSGGTSGRWNEQFF. CDR3 DNA sequence: TGTGCCAGCAGTGGTGGGACTAGCGGGAGGTGGAATGAGCAGTTCTTC.

J is TRBJ1-1 and V is TRBV2, with D unresolved. The CDR3 contains 13 residues. V was trimmed by 5 bases and J by 5 bases, leaving 12 bases between them. Germline V gene lookup returns CDR1 SNHLY and CDR2 FYNNEI. The CDR3 here is CASSSYRGTEAFF. In DNA form, the CDR3 reads TGTGCCAGCAGTTCATATCGGGGAACTGAAGCTTTCTTT.